This T cell receptor beta chain was observed in a study of blood T cell repertoires in COVID-19. Study-wide background: Sources were T cells, B-cell-depleted T cells, or PBMCs; the material itself was cDNA or gDNA.

The V and J ends lost 2 bases and 7 bases, in that order; junction bases with no gene match: 5. CDR3 size: 17 residues. CDR1 SGHTA and CDR2 FQGNSA come from the germline V gene. Methods used by the authors: Reference gene primer amplification yielded estimated nucleated cell counts. Clones were read by immunoSEQ multiplex PCR, and TCRdb kept only the in-frame ones, dropping some. The DNA was the basis for D and trimming; V, J and clone size are from that table. This table has around 270,000 clones, 75% to 95% appearing once. Seattle researchers signed up patients amid active infection and tracked them longitudinally.

Sequencing was done on a sample of peripheral blood. This receptor was obtained from a young adult with COVID-19, enrolled during active disease. The chain uses TRBV7-2 and TRBJ2-2; 15 positions match TRBD2. CDR3 sequence (DNA): TGTGCCAGCAGCTTATTGGGACTAGCGGGAGGAGTCGGGGAGCTGTTTTTT. Translating gives CASSLLGLAGGVGELFF. Complete variable domain (other parts from reference TRBV7-2 and TRBJ2-2): GAGVSQSPSNKVTEKGKDVELRCDPISGHTALYWYRQSLGQGLEFLIYFQGNSAPDKSGLPSDRFSAERTGGSVSTLTIQRTQQEDSAVYLCASSLLGLAGGVGELFFGEGSRLTVL.